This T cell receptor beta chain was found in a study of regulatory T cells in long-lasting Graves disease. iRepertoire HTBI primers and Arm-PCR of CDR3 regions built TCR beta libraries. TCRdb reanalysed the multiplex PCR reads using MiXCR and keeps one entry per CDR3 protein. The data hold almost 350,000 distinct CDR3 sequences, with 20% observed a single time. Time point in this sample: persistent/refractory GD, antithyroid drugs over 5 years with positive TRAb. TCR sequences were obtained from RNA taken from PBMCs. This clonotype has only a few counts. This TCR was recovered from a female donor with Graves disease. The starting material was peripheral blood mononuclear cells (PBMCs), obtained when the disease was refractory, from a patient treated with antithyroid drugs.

CDR3 bases: TGTGCCATCAGTGAGTCGTGGGTAGCGGGGGGCTCCTACGAGCAGTACTTC. This translates into CAISESWVAGGSYEQYF. This chain links TRBV10-3 with TRBJ2-7; 10 bases match TRBD2. There are 17 residues in the CDR3. Trimming removed 0 bases from V and 0 bases from J; junction bases left unmatched: 5. In germline, CDR1 is ENHRY, CDR2 SYGVKD.